These 5 T cell receptor beta chains were all obtained from the same sample, sequenced in a study of long-term antiretroviral therapy in people with HIV (dated by TCRdb to the early 2020s). Sequencing of the TRB variable region was done with the immunoSEQ hsTCRB v3.0 assay at survey level resolution. The source is immuneACCESS, and TCRdb retained only in-frame sequences with V and J called. Part of the clones is not carried over; for the studies checked, unresolved V genes explain less than half of this, and the remainder is unexplained. The table for this sample lists about 28,000 clones; 90% to 95% of them were counted only once. The top ten hold approximately 8% of the sample. The sample was unsorted PBMCs, taken more than 6 years after starting antiretroviral therapy. These receptors all come from a man aged 25 to 45 with HIV.

J is TRBJ2-7 and V is TRBV4-1; TRBD1 aligns across 10 bases. V trimming: 4 bases; J trimming: 4 bases; junction bases outside the gene matches: 7. Germline V gene lookup returns CDR1 MGHRA and CDR2 YSYEKL. CDR3 size: 15 residues. The CDR3 loop is CASSPRTGGTYEQYF. CDR3 sequence (DNA): TGCGCCAGCAGCCCGAGGACAGGGGGGACTTACGAGCAGTACTTC.

By frequency in the sample, this clone is medium-sized (0.01 to 0.1%). V is TRBV27 and J is TRBJ1-5; TRBD1 is a possible D gene (5 bases). There are 14 residues in the CDR3. The V end was cut by 5 bases, the J end by 5 bases, with 13 bases between. Germline V gives CDR1 MNHEY, CDR2 SMNVEV (reference sequence). Written as DNA, the CDR3 is TGTGCCAGCAGTGTGGACATTCTTCATCAGCCCCAGCATTTT. As protein: CASSVDILHQPQHF.

V and J are TRBV6-1 and TRBJ1-5; 7 nucleotides match TRBD1. Germline lookup yields CDR1 MNHNS and CDR2 SASEGT. J lost 5 bases, V lost 0 bases, and 4 bases had no gene match. The CDR3 covers 15 residues. DNA of the CDR3: TGTGCCAGCAGTGAAGCTACAGGGGATTATCAGCCCCAGCATTTT. Amino acid sequence: CASSEATGDYQPQHF.

This clone has just one count. V gene TRBV7-8 combines with J gene TRBJ2-5; D is possibly TRBD2 (5 bases). Germline CDR1 SGHVS, CDR2 FQNEAQ. The CDR3 is 10 residues long. The V end lost 10 bases, the J end lost 14 bases, and 17 bases lay between the germline ends. The CDR3 DNA follows: TGTGCCACCGAAAGTGGCGGAGGATACTTC. It translates to CATESGGGYF.

The CDR3 region has the DNA TGTGCCAGTAGTGTCCCACAGGGGGCAAAGTGGAATTCACCCCTCCACTTT. Amino acid sequence: CASSVPQGAKWNSPLHF. The chain has TRBV19 and TRBJ1-6; 9 bases agree with TRBD1. V gave up 5 bases and J gave up 7 bases; unmatched junction bases: 12. Germline V lookup: CDR1 LNHDA, CDR2 SQIVND (reference sequence). The CDR3 is 17 amino acids. The full variable domain, its missing parts supplied by reference TRBV19 and TRBJ1-6, is DGGITQSPKYLFRKEGQNVTLSCEQNLNHDAMYWYRQDPGQGLRLIYYSQIVNDFQKGDIAEGYSVSREKKESFPLTVTSAQKNPTAFYLCASSVPQGAKWNSPLHFGNGTRLTVT.